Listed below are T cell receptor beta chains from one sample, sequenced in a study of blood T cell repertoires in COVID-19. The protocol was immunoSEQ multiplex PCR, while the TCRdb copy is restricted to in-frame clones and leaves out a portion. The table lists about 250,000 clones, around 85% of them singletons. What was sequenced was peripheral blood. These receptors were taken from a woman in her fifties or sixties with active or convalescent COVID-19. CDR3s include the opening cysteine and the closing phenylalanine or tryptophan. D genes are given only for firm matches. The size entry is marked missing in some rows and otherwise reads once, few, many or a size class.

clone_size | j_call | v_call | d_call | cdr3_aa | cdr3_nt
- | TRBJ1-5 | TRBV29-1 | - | CSVRTDLNQPQHF | TGCAGCGTTAGGACAGACCTCAATCAGCCCCAGCATTTT
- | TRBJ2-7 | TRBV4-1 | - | CASSQDLSGYEQYF | TGCGCCAGCAGCCAAGACCTTAGCGGTTACGAGCAGTACTTC
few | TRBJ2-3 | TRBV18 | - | CASSPSNGLADTQYF | TGTGCCAGCTCACCGAGCAATGGCCTAGCGGATACGCAGTATTTT
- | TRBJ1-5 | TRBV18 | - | CASSPGGTAQPQHF | TGTGCCAGCTCACCGGGGGGGACGGCACAGCCCCAGCATTTT
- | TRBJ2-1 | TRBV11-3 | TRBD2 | CASSPSGLAGNEQFF | TGTGCCAGCAGTCCTTCGGGACTAGCAGGTAATGAGCAGTTCTTC
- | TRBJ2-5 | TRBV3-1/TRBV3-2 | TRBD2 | CASSQDFLAGGLFETQYF | TGTGCCAGCAGCCAAGACTTCCTAGCGGGGGGGCTTTTTGAGACCCAGTACTTC
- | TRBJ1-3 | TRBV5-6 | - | CASSLTPGTTIYF | TGTGCCAGCAGCTTGACTCCGGGAACCACCATATATTTT
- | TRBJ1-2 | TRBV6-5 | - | CASSYQGPSLGYTF | TGTGCCAGCAGTTATCAGGGGCCCTCGCTTGGCTACACCTTC
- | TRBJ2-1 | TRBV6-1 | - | CASSENLRGAPWDEQFF | TGTGCCAGCAGCGAAAACCTTAGAGGTGCACCTTGGGATGAGCAGTTCTTC
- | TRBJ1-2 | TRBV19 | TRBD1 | CATRDRERHGYTF | TGTGCCACCCGGGACAGGGAACGCCATGGCTACACCTTC
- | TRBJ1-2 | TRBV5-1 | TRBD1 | CASSLDPQGADIYGYTF | TGCGCCAGCAGCTTGGATCCCCAGGGGGCAGACATATATGGCTACACCTTC
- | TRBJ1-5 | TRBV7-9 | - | CASSLSWGDQPQHF | TGTGCCAGCAGCTTATCCTGGGGGGATCAGCCCCAGCATTTT
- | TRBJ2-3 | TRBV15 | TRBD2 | CATSGGTSGGTDTQYF | TGTGCCACCAGCGGGGGGACTAGCGGCGGCACAGATACGCAGTATTTT
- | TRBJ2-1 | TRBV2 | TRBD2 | CASSAASGGAYNEQFF | TGTGCCAGCAGTGCGGCTAGCGGGGGGGCCTACAATGAGCAGTTCTTC
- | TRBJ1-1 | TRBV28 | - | CASSLFPWRGTEAFF | TGTGCCAGCAGTTTATTCCCCTGGAGGGGCACTGAAGCTTTCTTT
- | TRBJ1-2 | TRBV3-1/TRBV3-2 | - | CASQPQGSDYGYTF | TGTGCCAGCCAACCTCAGGGTTCCGACTATGGCTACACCTTC
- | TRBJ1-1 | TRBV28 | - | CASSLLWGVENTEAFF | TGTGCCAGCAGTTTACTTTGGGGGGTCGAGAACACTGAAGCTTTCTTT
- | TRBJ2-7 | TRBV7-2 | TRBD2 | CASSSQRDVSYEQYF | TGTGCCAGCAGCTCTCAGCGGGACGTCTCCTACGAGCAGTACTTC
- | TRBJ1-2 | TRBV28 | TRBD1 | CASSLHRGTF | TGTGCCAGCAGTCTCCACAGGGGGACCTTC
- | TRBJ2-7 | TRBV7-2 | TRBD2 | CASSPWTRASYEQYF | TGTGCCAGCAGCCCATGGACTAGGGCGTCCTACGAGCAGTACTTC
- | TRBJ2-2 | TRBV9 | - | CASSVDLNTGELFF | TGTGCCAGCAGCGTAGACCTAAACACCGGGGAGCTGTTTTTT
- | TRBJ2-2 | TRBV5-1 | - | CASSSSPNTGTGELFF | TGCGCCAGCAGCTCCTCCCCAAACACGGGGACCGGGGAGCTGTTTTTT